This T cell receptor beta chain was profiled in a study of Graves' ophthalmopathy and Graves' hyperthyroidism. The germline V and J ends were trimmed by 4 bases and 3 bases, with 10 bases remaining between them. CDR1 MDHEN and CDR2 SYDVKM come from the germline V gene. This CDR3 spans 13 amino acids. This clonotype showed up many times. What it recognizes is unknown. RNA served as the template for amplifying TCR beta CDR3 regions. Second-round multiplex PCR followed a first-round RT-PCR using HTBI primers. TCRdb re-analysed the multiplex PCR reads in MiXCR, keeping a single row per CDR3 protein. Of around 470,000 distinct CDR3 sequences in the sample, about an eighth were seen once. Ophthalmopathy donors' eye disease showed moderate-to-severe activity, CAS of at least 3, NOSPECS of at least 4 and duration under 3 months. The study's findings and limits: Blood contained most expanded thyroid clonotypes exceeding 0.001 frequency. The model forecast ophthalmopathy progression, reaching roughly 71% sensitivity and roughly 72% specificity.

The TCR comes from a woman between 25 and 40 years old with Graves' ophthalmopathy. The V gene is TRBV28, the J gene TRBJ2-7; maybe TRBD1 (6 bases). The sample consisted of blood. CDR3 sequence: CASSYGTLYEQYF. As DNA, the CDR3 is TGTGCCAGCAGTTACGGGACACTCTACGAGCAGTACTTC.